This T cell receptor (beta chain) was captured by sequencing in a study of PD-L1 blockade in urothelial cancer. Study-wide results and limits: At the 3-week point, tumor-associated blood clones expanded more in durable-benefit patients.

In regard to this clone: The antigen is not known.

The time point here: peripheral blood 6 weeks after treatment start. Germline V gives CDR1 SGHRS, CDR2 YFSETQ. V was pared by 1 base and J by 2 bases, with 12 bases between. The length of the CDR3 is 15 residues. Some clones are missing from TCRdb's copy, which holds only in-frame ones; the method was immunoSEQ multiplex PCR. The sample lists about 36,000 clones; roughly 80% were seen once. The sample was PBMCs, taken around atezolizumab (anti-PD-L1) treatment. The J gene is TRBJ1-2, the V gene TRBV5-1; D might be TRBD1 (5 bases). The TCR was taken from a man aged 40-55 years with urothelial cancer. Written as DNA, the CDR3 is TGCGCCAGCAGCTTGACAGGCTCATCCAACTATGGCTACACCTTC. This encodes CASSLTGSSNYGYTF.